These 32 T cell receptor beta chains share one sample of origin, sequenced in a study of OX40 agonist ivuxolimab in advanced cancers. Here immunoSEQ multiplex PCR was the method, and the copy in TCRdb shows in-frame clones only, minus some. The table has about 49,000 clones, about 86% seen once. The source material was CD4+ or CD8+ T cells sorted from blood, sampled in a trial of the OX40 agonist ivuxolimab. The receptor source for this set is an adult with an advanced solid tumor such as melanoma, head and neck, liver or kidney cancer.

The gene calls are TRBV27 and TRBJ2-3; 10 bases map to TRBD2. The length of the CDR3 is 16 residues. The germline CDR1 and CDR2 sequences are MNHEY and SMNVEV (reference sequence). With 5 bases clipped from V and 1 base from J, the junction kept 6 bases outside the gene matches. The CDR3 DNA sequence: TGTGCCAGCAGTGGCCCTCTAGCGGGGGGCACAGATACGCAGTATTTT. Protein: CASSGPLAGGTDTQYF.

The chain is built from TRBV16 and TRBJ1-6; the D is unclear. The CDR3 spans 15 residues. V dropped 0 bases and J dropped 10 bases, with 13 bases sitting between them. Germline V gives CDR1 KGHSY, CDR2 FQNENV. The CDR3 bases are TGTGCCAGCAGCCAATCGAGAGAGAGGAGCTCACCCCTCCACTTT. This encodes CASSQSRERSSPLHF. The entire variable domain, with the rest obtained from reference TRBV16 and TRBJ1-6, is as follows: GEEVAQTPKHLVRGEGQKAKLYCAPIKGHSYVFWYQQVLKNEFKFLISFQNENVFDETGMPKERFSAKCLPNSPCSLEIQATKLEDSAVYFCASSQSRERSSPLHFGNGTRLTVT.

The J gene is TRBJ2-2, the V gene TRBV10-3; D unclear. The ends were cut back, 1 base at V and 1 base at J, with 10 bases in the middle. This CDR3 is 16 amino acids long. Germline V gene data show CDR1 as ENHRY and CDR2 as SYGVKD. CDR3 residues: CAISEFTPRNTGELFF. As DNA, the CDR3 is TGTGCCATCAGTGAGTTTACCCCCAGGAACACCGGGGAGCTGTTTTTT.

The chain joins TRBV28 to TRBJ2-1, with D hard to call. Trimming cost V 8 bases and J 4 bases, with 15 bases left between them. The CDR3 totals 14 residues. Germline V gives CDR1 MDHEN, CDR2 SYDVKM. As DNA, the CDR3 is TGTGCCAGCTTTGGAACTAACTCATACAATGAGCAGTTCTTC. The encoded protein is CASFGTNSYNEQFF.

The chain carries TRBV29-1 and TRBJ1-1, with 7 bases aligning to TRBD1. The CDR3 extends over 14 amino acids. Germline V gives CDR1 SQVTM, CDR2 ANQGSEA. Unmatched junction bases numbered 4, after V lost 2 bases and J lost 1 base. CDR3 DNA sequence: TGCAGCGTTGAACGACAGGGAGAGAACACTGAAGCTTTCTTT. This encodes CSVERQGENTEAFF.

The CDR3 DNA is TGTGCCAGCAGTTCCAGGTTCCAGAACACCGGGGAGCTGTTTTTT. Translating it yields CASSSRFQNTGELFF. The rearrangement links TRBV28 to TRBJ2-2; unclear D gene. The CDR3 has 15 amino acids. The V gene's germline CDR1 is MDHEN and CDR2 SYDVKM. V gave up 4 bases and J gave up 1 base, with 10 bases separating them.

J is TRBJ2-7 and V is TRBV5-6; TRBD1 or TRBD2 may be the D gene (5 bases each). V was cut by 6 bases and J by 2 bases, with 18 bases left in between. Germline CDR1 SGHDT, CDR2 YYEEEE. The CDR3 has 15 residues. The CDR3 protein is CASKGWAEEAYEQYF. The CDR3 nucleotides read TGTGCCAGCAAGGGGTGGGCCGAGGAGGCCTACGAGCAGTACTTC. Full variable domain (rest looked up from reference TRBV5-6 and TRBJ2-7): DAGVTQSPTHLIKTRGQQVTLRCSPKSGHDTVSWYQQALGQGPQFIFQYYEEEERQRGNFPDRFSGHQFPNYSSELNVNALLLGDSALYLCASKGWAEEAYEQYFGPGTRLTVT.

The CDR3 DNA reads TGTGCCAGCATACAGATTTACACCGGGGAGCTGTTTTTT. Encoded protein: CASIQIYTGELFF. V and J are TRBV6-1 and TRBJ2-2; D gene unclear. Germline values: CDR1 MNHNS, CDR2 SASEGT. Trimming pared 7 bases from V and 3 bases from J, leaving 9 bases between. This CDR3 comprises 13 residues.

The V gene is TRBV10-3, the J gene TRBJ2-1; D ambiguous. V was trimmed by 0 bases and J by 6 bases, leaving 9 bases between them. The CDR3 is 14 residues long. Germline CDR1 is ENHRY and CDR2 is SYGVKD. The CDR3 loop is CAISESKAFNEQFF. The CDR3 DNA follows: TGTGCCATCAGTGAGTCGAAGGCCTTCAATGAGCAGTTCTTC.

The J gene is TRBJ2-1, the V gene TRBV27; D assignment may be TRBD1 or TRBD2 (5 bases each). This CDR3 has 13 amino acids. From germline, CDR1 is MNHEY and CDR2 SMNVEV (reference sequence). V lost 4 bases and J 7 bases, leaving 11 bases between the germline ends. The DNA for the CDR3 is TGTGCCAGCAGTTCTGGGGCGGGTAATGAGCAGTTCTTC. Residues: CASSSGAGNEQFF.

This clone was recorded a few times. The J gene is TRBJ1-1, the V gene TRBV2, with TRBD1 as a possible D gene (5 bases). The CDR3 runs 11 residues. Trimming cost V 2 bases and J 7 bases, with 5 bases left between them. Germline-derived CDR1 and CDR2 are SNHLY and FYNNEI. The CDR3 coding sequence is TGTGCCAGCAGTGAACAGGGTGAAGCTTTCTTT. Encoded protein: CASSEQGEAFF.

This clone was seen more than once but under ten times. This sequence joins TRBV21-1 and TRBJ2-7. TRBV21-1 is a known pseudogene. This CDR3 spans 13 amino acids. CDR3 in DNA: TGTGCCAGCCTAAGCAGAGCATTCTACGAGCAGTACTTC. Translation: CASLSRAFYEQYF.

CDR3 residues: CSARGSAARDTQYF. CDR3 DNA: TGCAGCGCCAGGGGCAGCGCTGCCCGGGATACGCAGTATTTT. This chain connects TRBV29-1 to TRBJ2-3, with a possible D match to TRBD1 (6 bases). This CDR3 has 14 residues. V lost 7 bases and J lost 6, with 20 bases in between. Germline CDR1 and CDR2: SQVTM and ANQGSEA.

The CDR3 DNA is TGTGCCAGTAACCTCAACGTGGGTGGAAACACCATATATTTT. Translation: CASNLNVGGNTIYF. The chain is built from TRBV19 and TRBJ1-3, with D hard to call. Germline V gene sequence: CDR1 LNHDA, CDR2 SQIVND (reference sequence). Trimming cost V 7 bases and J 3 bases, with 13 bases left between them. This CDR3 comprises 14 residues.

The chain uses TRBV7-2 and TRBJ2-1; 11 bases fit TRBD1. CDR1 and CDR2 (germline): SGHTA, FQGNSA. V shed 4 bases, J shed 7 bases, and the junction held 9 bases outside the gene matches. The CDR3 loop spans 16 amino acids. CDR3 DNA sequence: TGTGCCAGCAGCTCGCCTGGGGACAGGGGGAGGAATGAGCAGTTCTTC. Translated, it gives CASSSPGDRGRNEQFF.

This clone has only one observation. The V gene is TRBV28, the J gene TRBJ1-2; 8 nucleotides align to TRBD1. The CDR3 runs to 13 residues. With V trimmed by 9 bases and J by 5 bases, 8 bases remained unmatched. Germline V CDR1 and CDR2: MDHEN, SYDVKM. Written as DNA, the CDR3 is TGTGCCAGTTTGCGGACAGGGCTTTATGGCTACACCTTC. This translates into CASLRTGLYGYTF.

The rearrangement links TRBV30 to TRBJ1-5; D perhaps matches TRBD1 (6 bases). This CDR3 has 15 residues. CDR1 is GTSNPN and CDR2 is SVGIG in the germline V gene (reference sequence). Trimming removed 5 bases from V and 6 bases from J, with 20 bases in between. This CDR3 reads CAWGGVTGSRQPQHF. The CDR3 DNA sequence: TGTGCCTGGGGGGGCGTCACAGGGAGTCGTCAGCCCCAGCATTTT.

J is TRBJ2-3 and V is TRBV5-4, with 9 bases that match TRBD2. From germline, CDR1 is SGHNT and CDR2 YYREEE (reference sequence). V lost 7 bases to trimming and J lost 4 bases; unmatched junction nucleotides: 4. The CDR3 runs 13 residues. CDR3 protein: CASGSGRSDTQYF. The CDR3 DNA reads TGTGCCAGCGGAAGCGGGAGGTCAGATACGCAGTATTTT.

This chain connects TRBV29-1 to TRBJ1-4, with TRBD1 matching over 10 bases. With V trimmed by 7 bases and J by 4 bases, 6 bases remained unmatched. Per the germline V gene, CDR1 is SQVTM and CDR2 is ANQGSEA. The length of the CDR3 is 14 residues. CDR3 amino acids: CSARQGARNEKLFF. DNA of the CDR3: TGCAGCGCACGACAGGGGGCCCGTAATGAAAAACTGTTTTTT.

This chain connects TRBV2 to TRBJ2-3, with 7 bases that match TRBD1. CDR1 is SNHLY, CDR2 FYNNEI, per germline. The CDR3 totals 15 residues. V was clipped by 4 bases and J by 2 bases; unmatched bases: 6. The CDR3 sequence: CASSVDRPPTDTQYF. The DNA for the CDR3 is TGTGCCAGCAGTGTGGACAGGCCTCCCACAGATACGCAGTATTTT.

The chain has TRBV5-4 and TRBJ1-1; D may be TRBD1 (5 bases). V lost 0 bases to trimming and J lost 4 bases, with 10 bases between them. Germline V gene sequence: CDR1 SGHNT, CDR2 YYREEE (reference sequence). The CDR3 has 14 amino acids. CDR3 nucleotides: TGTGCCAGCAGCTTGGCTCCGGGGGGCACTGAAGCTTTCTTT. It encodes CASSLAPGGTEAFF.

The chain employs TRBV9 and TRBJ2-1; no reliable D call. This CDR3 is built from 11 residues. Germline CDR1 reads SGDLS; CDR2 reads YYNGEE. Trimming removed 3 bases at V and 5 bases at J, with 3 bases between. The CDR3: CASSADNEQFF. CDR3 DNA: TGTGCCAGCAGCGCAGACAATGAGCAGTTCTTC. The variable domain in full, completed from reference TRBV9 and TRBJ2-1, reads DSGVTQTPKHLITATGQRVTLRCSPRSGDLSVYWYQQSLDQGLQFLIQYYNGEERAKGNILERFSAQQFPDLHSELNLSSLELGDSALYFCASSADNEQFFGPGTRLTVL.

This clone was seen more than once but under ten times. The rearrangement uses TRBV15 and TRBJ2-5; 10 bases fit TRBD1. The CDR3 extends over 15 amino acids. CDR1 and CDR2 (germline): LNHNV, YYDKDF (reference sequence). The ends lost 2 bases at V and 4 bases at J; junction bases unmatched: 4. CDR3 protein: CATSRRQGASETQYF. The DNA of the CDR3 is TGTGCCACCAGCAGAAGACAGGGGGCCTCAGAGACCCAGTACTTC. The full variable domain, rest sourced from reference TRBV15 and TRBJ2-5, is DAMVIQNPRYQVTQFGKPVTLSCSQTLNHNVMYWYQQKSSQAPKLLFHYYDKDFNNEADTPDNFQSRRPNTSFCFLDIRSPGLGDTAMYLCATSRRQGASETQYFGPGTRLLVL.

J is TRBJ2-1 and V is TRBV6-4, with 8 bases that match TRBD2. The CDR3 length is 19 residues. Germline loops: CDR1 MRHNA, CDR2 SNTAGT. V lost 2 bases, J lost 3 bases, and 15 bases stayed unmatched. The chain's CDR3 is CASSDPPGVSGKHYNEQFF. The CDR3 nucleotides read TGTGCCAGCAGTGACCCCCCCGGGGTTAGCGGGAAACACTACAATGAGCAGTTCTTC.

V and J are TRBV9 and TRBJ2-5; 12 positions match TRBD1. The CDR3 loop spans 15 amino acids. The germline CDR1 and CDR2 sequences are SGDLS and YYNGEE. Trimming cost V 5 bases and J 5 bases; bases outside gene matches: 7. The DNA for the CDR3 is TGTGCCAGCAGTGTCGGGACAGGGGGCGCCGAGACCCAGTACTTC. It is translated as CASSVGTGGAETQYF.

The genes are TRBV28 and TRBJ1-3, with a weak D call TRBD1 (6 bases). The CDR3 loop spans 17 amino acids. Trimming stripped 4 bases from V and 4 bases from J, with 20 bases between. Per germline, CDR1 MDHEN and CDR2 SYDVKM. The DNA of the CDR3 is TGTGCCAGCAGTTCTCCTGGGGGGGCATCTTCGGGAAACACCATATATTTT. Amino acid sequence: CASSSPGGASSGNTIYF.

This clone came up once. The same CDR3 can be traced to other DNA sequences in this sample. This rearrangement joins TRBV7-9 to TRBJ2-5; TRBD2 might be the D (5 bases). V lost 4 bases and J lost 4, with 7 bases in between. The CDR3 is made up of 12 amino acids. Germline lookup yields CDR1 SEHNR and CDR2 FQNEAQ (reference sequence). The CDR3 nucleotides read TGTGCCAGCAGCTCCGAGGGAGAGACCCAGTACTTC. Translation gives CASSSEGETQYF.

This chain connects TRBV7-2 to TRBJ2-7; D is unclear. The CDR3 totals 12 residues. The germline V gene has CDR1 SGHTA and CDR2 FQGNSA. Trimming cost V 1 base and J 4 bases, with 5 bases left between them. CDR3 nucleotides: TGTGCCAGCAGCTTAGTTACGTACGAGCAGTACTTC. This translates into CASSLVTYEQYF.

J is TRBJ2-7 and V is TRBV27; 9 positions match TRBD1. Germline V gene data show CDR1 as MNHEY and CDR2 as SMNVEV (reference sequence). V was clipped by 2 bases and J by 3 bases; unmatched bases: 11. The CDR3 sequence is 17 residues long. The CDR3 sequence: CASSLTPRDRGGYEQYF. For the CDR3, the DNA is TGTGCCAGCAGTTTAACCCCACGTGACAGGGGGGGCTACGAGCAGTACTTC.

This sequence joins TRBV19 and TRBJ2-7; D may be TRBD2 (6 bases). This CDR3 has 17 amino acids. CDR1 and CDR2 from the germline V gene are LNHDA and SQIVND (reference sequence). The V gene lost 0 bases and the J gene lost 0 bases, with 15 bases spanning the gap. CDR3 in DNA: TGTGCCAGTAGTATAGATTTTGGCGGGACCGACTCCTACGAGCAGTACTTC. Translating gives CASSIDFGGTDSYEQYF.

The chain couples TRBV29-1 to TRBJ2-2; D gene unclear. CDR1 and CDR2 (germline): SQVTM, ANQGSEA. V lost 3 bases and J 6 bases, leaving 2 bases between the germline ends. The CDR3 length is 10 residues. CDR3 residues: CSVESGELFF. CDR3 DNA: TGCAGCGTTGAGTCCGGGGAGCTGTTTTTT.

This chain uses TRBV11-2 with TRBJ1-3; possibly TRBD1 for D (6 bases). Looked up from germline, CDR1 is SGHAT and CDR2 is FQNNGV. The CDR3 has 14 residues. Trimming left V 8 bases short and J 4 bases short, with 15 bases between. The CDR3: CASEVGGRGNTIYF. The CDR3 DNA follows: TGTGCCAGCGAAGTTGGGGGCCGGGGAAACACCATATATTTT.